The 21 T cell receptor beta chains below come from one sample, sequenced in a study of Ad26.COV2.S vaccination and SARS-CoV-2 variants. Clones were sequenced by immunoSEQ multiplex PCR, and TCRdb holds only the in-frame ones, with some missing. The sample records hundreds of thousands of clones, 92% being singletons. Treatment defined: around 19 received Ad26.COV2.S at low or high dose, single or two shots; about 5 received placebo; per-sample allocation not given. The study sampled participants on day 63 after the first vaccine or placebo injection. Sequences were derived from peripheral blood, sampled in a trial of Ad26.COV2.S vaccine versus placebo. Receptor source: a person between 18 and 65 years old who received the Ad26.COV2.S COVID-19 vaccine or a placebo.

This chain connects TRBV10-3 to TRBJ1-1; 9 nucleotides agree with TRBD1. Germline CDR1 and CDR2: ENHRY and SYGVKD. Losses at the gene ends were 11 bases for V and 4 bases for J; bases not matched to a gene: 8. The CDR3 totals 13 residues. CDR3 in DNA: TGTGCCGCCTCACCGGGACAGGGCACTGAAGCTTTCTTT. Encoded protein: CAASPGQGTEAFF.

The rearrangement uses TRBV5-4 and TRBJ2-4; maybe TRBD1 (5 bases). Per the germline V gene, CDR1 is SGHNT and CDR2 is YYREEE (reference sequence). The CDR3 is 13 residues long. V lost 3 bases and J 5 bases, leaving 9 bases between the germline ends. Here the CDR3 reads CASSSTGQNIQYF. In nucleotides, the CDR3 is TGTGCCAGCAGCTCAACAGGACAAAACATTCAGTACTTC.

The V call is TRBV27, the J call TRBJ2-1; no clear D. Trimming pared 0 bases from V and 1 base from J, leaving 10 bases between. CDR3 length equals 16 residues. Germline loops: CDR1 MNHEY, CDR2 SMNVEV (reference sequence). Here the CDR3 reads CASSLSVTSSYNEQFF. CDR3 coding DNA: TGTGCCAGCAGTTTATCGGTGACATCTTCCTACAATGAGCAGTTCTTC.

The chain uses TRBV5-1 and TRBJ2-3, with D perhaps TRBD1 or TRBD2 (5 bases each). V was pared by 4 bases and J by 9 bases, with 18 bases between. The CDR3 is 14 residues long. Per the germline V gene, CDR1 is SGHRS and CDR2 is YFSETQ. The CDR3 region is CASSGTHGERTQYF. The CDR3 DNA reads TGCGCCAGCAGCGGGACCCACGGTGAAAGGACGCAGTATTTT.

This chain joins TRBV15 and TRBJ1-1, with TRBD1 identical over 7 bases. This CDR3 spans 15 amino acids. Per the germline V gene, CDR1 is LNHNV and CDR2 is YYDKDF (reference sequence). The V gene end was trimmed by 5 bases and the J gene end by 4 bases; junction bases not matched to a gene: 10. CDR3 sequence reads: CATSESQGVGTEAFF. DNA of the CDR3: TGTGCCACCAGCGAAAGCCAGGGGGTCGGCACTGAAGCTTTCTTT.

The gene calls are TRBV5-1 and TRBJ2-3; a possible D gene is TRBD1 (6 bases). Germline CDR1 SGHRS, CDR2 YFSETQ. V lost 2 bases and J 2 bases, leaving 18 bases between the germline ends. The CDR3 is made up of 17 amino acids. The CDR3 DNA sequence: TGCGCCAGCAGCTTATCCTCCGGACAGATCTACACAGATACGCAGTATTTT. Residues: CASSLSSGQIYTDTQYF.

The rearrangement uses TRBV5-1 and TRBJ2-4; 10 nucleotides align to TRBD2. Trimming removed 0 bases from V and 4 bases from J; junction bases left unmatched: 4. Germline CDR1 is SGHRS and CDR2 is YFSETQ. The CDR3 is made up of 16 amino acids. The CDR3, as DNA: TGCGCCAGCAGCTTGGGGGCTAGCGGGGGTAAAAACATTCAGTACTTC. Translation gives CASSLGASGGKNIQYF.

This chain uses TRBV5-4 with TRBJ1-2; TRBD1 might be the D (5 bases). Looked up from germline, CDR1 is SGHNT and CDR2 is YYREEE (reference sequence). The V gene lost 5 bases and the J gene lost 4 bases, with 15 bases spanning the gap. CDR3 size: 14 residues. The CDR3 region is CASRLQGISYGYTF. The DNA of the CDR3 is TGTGCCAGCAGGCTCCAGGGCATATCCTATGGCTACACCTTC. Using reference TRBV5-4 and TRBJ1-2 for the parts outside the CDR3, the full variable domain is ETGVTQSPTHLIKTRGQQVTLRCSSQSGHNTVSWYQQALGQGPQFIFQYYREEENGRGNFPPRFSGLQFPNYSSELNVNALELDDSALYLCASRLQGISYGYTFGSGTRLTVV.

In this sample, this clone turned up once. The chain joins TRBV9 to TRBJ2-5; 13 bases are a match to TRBD2. The germline gives CDR1 SGDLS, CDR2 YYNGEE. CDR3 size: 19 residues. V gave up 4 bases and J gave up 0 bases; unmatched junction bases: 12. CDR3 loop: CASSPRSEGLAGHQETQYF. DNA for the CDR3: TGTGCCAGCAGCCCCCGTAGCGAGGGACTAGCGGGGCACCAAGAGACCCAGTACTTC.

The CDR3, as DNA: TGTGCCAGCAGTTTAGGAGAGGAGAGGTGGGACGAGCAGTACTTC. This codes for CASSLGEERWDEQYF. The genes are TRBV27 and TRBJ2-7; D uncertain. CDR3 length: 15 residues. V lost 2 bases and J 5 bases, leaving 16 bases between the germline ends. From germline, CDR1 is MNHEY and CDR2 SMNVEV (reference sequence).

The table lists this clone with a few counts. The genes are TRBV18 and TRBJ1-4; D call uncertain. CDR3 length equals 14 residues. The V gene's germline CDR1 is KGHSH and CDR2 LQKENI. The V gene lost 2 bases and the J gene lost 0 bases, with 4 bases spanning the gap. The CDR3 sequence is CASSPVATNEKLFF. CDR3 nucleotides: TGTGCCAGCTCACCAGTAGCAACTAATGAAAAACTGTTTTTT.

In nucleotides, the CDR3 is TGTGCCAGCAGCTTCGGGCGGAACTATGGCTACACCTTC. Its translation is CASSFGRNYGYTF. The chain uses TRBV5-8 and TRBJ1-2, with unresolved D. The CDR3 has 13 amino acids. Trimming cost V 2 bases and J 2 bases, with 7 bases left between them. Germline loops: CDR1 SGHTS, CDR2 YDEGEE.

The chain employs TRBV7-9 and TRBJ1-2, with D unresolved. V lost 0 bases and J 8 bases, leaving 10 bases between the germline ends. CDR3 length: 13 amino acids. Germline lookup yields CDR1 SEHNR and CDR2 FQNEAQ (reference sequence). DNA of the CDR3: TGTGCCAGCAGCTTAGCAGCCGGGGAAGGCTACACCTTC. The encoded protein is CASSLAAGEGYTF.

The J gene is TRBJ1-2, the V gene TRBV6-5, with unresolved D. This CDR3 comprises 15 residues. CDR1 and CDR2 from the germline V gene are MNHEY and SVGAGI. V lost 6 bases, J lost 7 bases, and 21 bases lay in between. CDR3 nucleotides: TGTGCCAGCAGACCCACAGCGGAGCGAGGTGCTGGCTACACCTTC. Its translation: CASRPTAERGAGYTF.

This clone was detected only once. The chain recombines TRBV7-2 with TRBJ2-3, with TRBD1 identical over 8 bases. Germline CDR1 is SGHTA and CDR2 is FQGNSA. The CDR3 is made up of 15 amino acids. With V trimmed by 2 bases and J by 3 bases, 4 bases remained unmatched. The CDR3 DNA follows: TGTGCCAGCAGCTTAATCACAGGGGGAACAGATACGCAGTATTTT. Amino acid sequence: CASSLITGGTDTQYF.

The gene calls are TRBV5-4 and TRBJ1-4; 8 bases map to TRBD1. The CDR3 has 15 amino acids. The V segment lost 2 bases and the J segment 7 bases; nucleotides outside the gene matches: 7. Germline V CDR1 and CDR2: SGHNT, YYREEE (reference sequence). In DNA form, the CDR3 reads TGTGCCAGCAGCTTTCCCGGGACAGGTAGTGAAAAACTGTTTTTT. Protein product: CASSFPGTGSEKLFF. Full variable domain (outside the CDR3, taken from reference TRBV5-4 and TRBJ1-4): ETGVTQSPTHLIKTRGQQVTLRCSSQSGHNTVSWYQQALGQGPQFIFQYYREEENGRGNFPPRFSGLQFPNYSSELNVNALELDDSALYLCASSFPGTGSEKLFFGSGTQLSVL.

This sequence joins TRBV15 and TRBJ2-7; D not resolved. V was cut by 4 bases and J by 4 bases, with 8 bases left in between. The CDR3 sequence is 12 residues long. CDR1 LNHNV and CDR2 YYDKDF come from the germline V gene (reference sequence). The CDR3 DNA sequence: TGTGCCACCAGCAAGCCACTTTACGAGCAGTACTTC. Its protein product is CATSKPLYEQYF. The entire variable domain, with the rest obtained from reference TRBV15 and TRBJ2-7, is as follows: DAMVIQNPRYQVTQFGKPVTLSCSQTLNHNVMYWYQQKSSQAPKLLFHYYDKDFNNEADTPDNFQSRRPNTSFCFLDIRSPGLGDTAMYLCATSKPLYEQYFGPGTRLTVT.

The J gene is TRBJ1-3, the V gene TRBV6-1, with D unclear. The CDR3 has 15 amino acids. Trimming took 1 base from V and 3 from J, leaving 10 bases between them. Germline V gene data show CDR1 as MNHNS and CDR2 as SASEGT. The DNA for the CDR3 is TGTGCCAGCAGTGAAGAACGGAGGATTGGAAACACCATATATTTT. Its translation is CASSEERRIGNTIYF.

This clone appeared once. The V call is TRBV7-9, the J call TRBJ1-2, with D possibly matching TRBD1 (5 bases). The V gene's germline CDR1 is SEHNR and CDR2 FQNEAQ (reference sequence). The length of the CDR3 is 17 residues. Trimming shortened V by 1 base and J by 1 base, and 16 bases separated the two germline ends. The CDR3 DNA is TGTGCCAGCAGCTTAGGATTCTATGACAGACGTAACTATGGCTACACCTTC. This codes for CASSLGFYDRRNYGYTF. Together with reference TRBV7-9 and TRBJ1-2, the CDR3 gives the full variable domain: DTGVSQNPRHKITKRGQNVTFRCDPISEHNRLYWYRQTLGQGPEFLTYFQNEAQLEKSRLLSDRFSAERPKGSFSTLEIQRTEQGDSAMYLCASSLGFYDRRNYGYTFGSGTRLTVV.

This chain connects TRBV27 to TRBJ2-7; no definite D call. The CDR3 sequence is 13 residues long. The germline V and J ends were trimmed by 2 bases and 2 bases, with 7 bases remaining between them. CDR1 MNHEY and CDR2 SMNVEV come from the germline V gene (reference sequence). CDR3: CASSLQIAYEQYF. The CDR3 DNA is TGTGCCAGCAGTTTACAGATAGCCTACGAGCAGTACTTC.

This sequence joins TRBV6-1 and TRBJ2-1; the match to TRBD2 covers 11 bases. The V gene's germline CDR1 is MNHNS and CDR2 SASEGT. The V segment lost 3 bases and the J segment 5 bases; nucleotides outside the gene matches: 12. CDR3 length: 18 amino acids. This chain's CDR3 is CASSDPATSGGHNNEQFF. CDR3 bases: TGTGCCAGCAGTGACCCGGCCACTAGCGGGGGCCACAACAATGAGCAGTTCTTC.